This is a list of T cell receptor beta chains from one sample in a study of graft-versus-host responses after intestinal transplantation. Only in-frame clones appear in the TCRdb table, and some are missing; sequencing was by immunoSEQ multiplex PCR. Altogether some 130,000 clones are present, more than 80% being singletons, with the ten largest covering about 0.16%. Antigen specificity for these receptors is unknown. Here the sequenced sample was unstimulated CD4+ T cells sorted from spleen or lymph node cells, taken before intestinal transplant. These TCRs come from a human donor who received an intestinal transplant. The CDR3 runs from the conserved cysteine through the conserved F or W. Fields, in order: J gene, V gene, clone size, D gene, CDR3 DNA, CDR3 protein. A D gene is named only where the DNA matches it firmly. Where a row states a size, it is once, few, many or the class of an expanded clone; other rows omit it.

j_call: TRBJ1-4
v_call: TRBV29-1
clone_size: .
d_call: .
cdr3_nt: TGCAGCGTTCGGAGGACGGGAGAGCTGTTTTTT
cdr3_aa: CSVRRTGELFF

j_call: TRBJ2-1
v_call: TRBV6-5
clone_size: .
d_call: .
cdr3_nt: TGTGCCAGCAGGCCGGGGACCCCCTACAATGAGCAGTTCTTC
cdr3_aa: CASRPGTPYNEQFF

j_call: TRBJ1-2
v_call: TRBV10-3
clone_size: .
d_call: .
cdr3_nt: TGTGCCATCAGTGACCCCAGAATCCTCCTCGGGGGCTACACCTTC
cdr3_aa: CAISDPRILLGGYTF

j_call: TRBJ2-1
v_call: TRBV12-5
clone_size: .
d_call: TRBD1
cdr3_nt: TGTGCTAGTGGTCCCTGGACAGGGGAAGGCAATGAGCAGTTCTTC
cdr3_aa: CASGPWTGEGNEQFF

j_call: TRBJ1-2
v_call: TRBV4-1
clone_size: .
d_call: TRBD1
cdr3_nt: TGCGCCAGCAGCCAAGAATCCCTTTCGGGTGGAGGGGGCCTTGGCTACACCTTC
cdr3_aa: CASSQESLSGGGGLGYTF

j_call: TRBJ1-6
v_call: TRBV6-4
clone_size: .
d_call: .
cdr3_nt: TGTGCCAGCAGTGTCTTCAGGTGGGTAAACTCACCCCTCCACTTT
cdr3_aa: CASSVFRWVNSPLHF

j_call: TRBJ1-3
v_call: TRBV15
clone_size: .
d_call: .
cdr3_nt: TGTGCCACCAGCCCTCGGCGGAGGGACTCTGGAAACACCATATATTTT
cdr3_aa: CATSPRRRDSGNTIYF

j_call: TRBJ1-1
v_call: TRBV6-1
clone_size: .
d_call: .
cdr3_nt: TGTGCCAGCAGCAGGTACACTGAAGCTTTCTTT
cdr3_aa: CASSRYTEAFF

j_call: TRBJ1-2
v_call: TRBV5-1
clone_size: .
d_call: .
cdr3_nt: TGCGCCAGCAGCTTGGAGAGTACCATACGAGGCTACACCTTC
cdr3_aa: CASSLESTIRGYTF

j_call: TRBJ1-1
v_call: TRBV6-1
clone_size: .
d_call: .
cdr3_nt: TGTGCCAGCAGTGAAACTAGAGCGAACACTGAAGCTTTCTTT
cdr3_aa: CASSETRANTEAFF

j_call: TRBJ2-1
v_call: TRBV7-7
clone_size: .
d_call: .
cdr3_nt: TGTGCCAGCAGCTCCGGGGGACAGTACAATGAGCAGTTCTTC
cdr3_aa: CASSSGGQYNEQFF

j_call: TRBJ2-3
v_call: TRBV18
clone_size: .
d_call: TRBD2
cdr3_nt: TGTGCCAGCTCACCATATGACGGGGGGGCGGTTTCAGCAGATACGCAGTATTTT
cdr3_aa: CASSPYDGGAVSADTQYF

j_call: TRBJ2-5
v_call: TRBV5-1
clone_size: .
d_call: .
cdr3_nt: TGCGCCAGCAGCGAGGCGGGGATTTTGGGGAAAGAGACCCAGTACTTC
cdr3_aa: CASSEAGILGKETQYF

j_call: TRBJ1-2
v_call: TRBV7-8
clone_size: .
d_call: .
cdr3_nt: TGTGCCAGCAGTACGGCGGGCGGGGGCCTCAACTATGGCTACACCTTC
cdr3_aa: CASSTAGGGLNYGYTF

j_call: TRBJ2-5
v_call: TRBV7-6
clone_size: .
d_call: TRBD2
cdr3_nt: TGTGCCAGCACGAGTTCGGCGGGGGGTAGAGAGACCCAGTACTTC
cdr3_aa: CASTSSAGGRETQYF

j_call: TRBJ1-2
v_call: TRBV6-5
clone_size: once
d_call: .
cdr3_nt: TGTGCCAGCAGAAGATATAAAGGGGCTGCCTATGGCTACACCTTC
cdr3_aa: CASRRYKGAAYGYTF

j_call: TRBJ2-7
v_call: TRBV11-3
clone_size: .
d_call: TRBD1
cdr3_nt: TGTGCCAGCAGCTCCGGGACAGGGAGTTACGAGCAGTACTTC
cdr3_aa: CASSSGTGSYEQYF

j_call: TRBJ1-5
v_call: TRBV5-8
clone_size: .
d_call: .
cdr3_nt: TGTGCCAGCGCTTCGAGGACGGGTCACAATCAGCCCCAGCATTTT
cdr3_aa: CASASRTGHNQPQHF

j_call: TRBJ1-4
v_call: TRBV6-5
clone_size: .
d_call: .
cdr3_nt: TGTGCCAGCAGTTACTCATCCGTGAGGGCCGGGGAAAAACTGTTTTTT
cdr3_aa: CASSYSSVRAGEKLFF

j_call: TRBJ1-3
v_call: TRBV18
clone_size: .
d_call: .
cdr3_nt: TGTGCCAGCTCACCCCGTGAGGCGTTAGTCTCTGGAAACACCATATATTTT
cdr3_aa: CASSPREALVSGNTIYF

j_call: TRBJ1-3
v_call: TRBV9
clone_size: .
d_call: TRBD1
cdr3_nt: TGTGCCAGCAGCCCAGCTACTCCCTCGGACAGGGGGCCTGTTTTTGGAAACACCATATATTTT
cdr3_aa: CASSPATPSDRGPVFGNTIYF

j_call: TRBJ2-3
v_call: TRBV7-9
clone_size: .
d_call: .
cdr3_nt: TGTGCCAGCAGCTTCCGGAGGAGGAATCGGTCAGATACGCAGTATTTT
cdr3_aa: CASSFRRRNRSDTQYF

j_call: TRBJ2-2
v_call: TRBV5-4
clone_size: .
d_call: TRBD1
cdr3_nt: TGTGCCAGCAGCTTGATGGCAGGGGGTAACACCGGGGAGCTGTTTTTT
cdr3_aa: CASSLMAGGNTGELFF

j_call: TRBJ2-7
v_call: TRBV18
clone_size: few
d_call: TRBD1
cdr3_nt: TGTGCCAGCTCGACGAGAGTAATCCGGGACAGAAACTCCTACGAGCAGTACTTC
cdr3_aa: CASSTRVIRDRNSYEQYF

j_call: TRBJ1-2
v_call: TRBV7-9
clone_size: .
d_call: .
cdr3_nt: TGTGCCAGCAGCCCCTTCGGAGCCTCCGGGGTTTTAGTGGGGGGCTACACCTTC
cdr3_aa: CASSPFGASGVLVGGYTF

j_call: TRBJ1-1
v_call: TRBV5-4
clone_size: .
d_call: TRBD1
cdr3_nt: TGTGCCAGCAGCCGGACAGGGGACATGAACACTGAAGCTTTCTTT
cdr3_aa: CASSRTGDMNTEAFF

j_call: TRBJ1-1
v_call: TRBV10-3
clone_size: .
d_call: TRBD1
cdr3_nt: TGTGCCATCAGTGAGAACAGGGGAATGAACACTGAAGCTTTCTTT
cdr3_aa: CAISENRGMNTEAFF

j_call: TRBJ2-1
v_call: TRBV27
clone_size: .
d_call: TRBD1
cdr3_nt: TGTGCCAGCAAAGAACTCCACCGACCGGGACAGGGACACAATGAGCAGTTCTTC
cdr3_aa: CASKELHRPGQGHNEQFF

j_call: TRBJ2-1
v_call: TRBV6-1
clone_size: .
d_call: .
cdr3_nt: TGTGCCAGCAGGGCGAACGGGCCCCGGGACAATGAGCAGTTCTTC
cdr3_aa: CASRANGPRDNEQFF